A selection of T cell receptor beta chains follows, all from one sample in a study of identical twins. TCRdb reprocessed the 5' RACE reads with MiXCR, giving one entry per CDR3 protein. The repertoire includes fewer than 900,000 distinct CDR3 sequences, 21% of them detected once, and 4% to 5.5% sits in the top ten. The same sample was also studied in work on T cells expressing NK-cell markers.

Material: PBMCs. The receptors stem from a young woman in good health. Both conserved end residues are part of each CDR3. The D gene is left open where the match is weak. Part of the rows lack a size; the others show once, few, many or a class for expanded clones.

j_call: TRBJ2-7; clone_size: few; d_call: -; v_call: TRBV12-3/TRBV12-4; cdr3_aa: CASSYSVYEQYF; cdr3_nt: TGTGCCAGCAGCTACAGCGTCTACGAGCAGTACTTC
j_call: TRBJ2-2; clone_size: once; d_call: TRBD1; v_call: TRBV5-1; cdr3_aa: CASSFRTGGDGELFF; cdr3_nt: TGCGCCAGCAGCTTCAGGACAGGGGGCGACGGGGAGCTGTTTTTT
j_call: TRBJ2-1; clone_size: many; d_call: -; v_call: TRBV12-3/TRBV12-4; cdr3_aa: CASSSRATPGNEQFF; cdr3_nt: TGTGCCAGCAGTAGCAGGGCAACTCCAGGGAATGAGCAGTTCTTC
j_call: TRBJ2-7; clone_size: many; d_call: -; v_call: TRBV7-2; cdr3_aa: CASSLVGQNYEQYF; cdr3_nt: TGTGCCAGCAGCTTAGTAGGGCAGAATTACGAGCAGTACTTC
j_call: TRBJ2-1; clone_size: -; d_call: -; v_call: TRBV2; cdr3_aa: CASSGSGEQFF; cdr3_nt: TGTGCCAGCAGCGGGTCTGGTGAGCAGTTCTTC
j_call: TRBJ2-1; clone_size: many; d_call: TRBD2; v_call: TRBV20-1; cdr3_aa: CSVGTSGYNEQFF; cdr3_nt: TGCAGTGTTGGGACTAGCGGGTACAATGAGCAGTTCTTC
j_call: TRBJ2-7; clone_size: -; d_call: TRBD2; v_call: TRBV6-2/TRBV6-3; cdr3_aa: CASGAGGIAYEQYF; cdr3_nt: TGTGCCAGCGGGGCGGGAGGAATCGCGTACGAGCAGTACTTC
j_call: TRBJ2-7; clone_size: many; d_call: TRBD2; v_call: TRBV4-3; cdr3_aa: CASSQDWTSGSVGYEQYF; cdr3_nt: TGCGCCAGCAGCCAAGATTGGACTAGCGGGAGTGTTGGCTACGAGCAGTACTTC
j_call: TRBJ1-1; clone_size: -; d_call: -; v_call: TRBV20-1; cdr3_aa: CSPGATEAFF; cdr3_nt: TGCAGTCCAGGGGCGACCGAAGCTTTCTTT
j_call: TRBJ2-3; clone_size: -; d_call: -; v_call: TRBV5-1; cdr3_aa: CASSPGFMGPTDTQYF; cdr3_nt: TGCGCCAGCAGCCCGGGGTTTATGGGACCCACAGATACGCAGTATTTT
j_call: TRBJ2-2; clone_size: -; d_call: -; v_call: TRBV29-1; cdr3_aa: CSVFVLNTGELFF; cdr3_nt: TGCAGCGTCTTTGTACTGAACACCGGGGAGCTGTTTTTT
j_call: TRBJ2-7; clone_size: -; d_call: TRBD1; v_call: TRBV29-1; cdr3_aa: CSVGTGGWEQYF; cdr3_nt: TGCAGCGTCGGCACAGGGGGCTGGGAGCAGTACTTC
j_call: TRBJ2-2; clone_size: -; d_call: -; v_call: TRBV6-2/TRBV6-3; cdr3_aa: CASRDTPGSGELFF; cdr3_nt: TGTGCCAGCCGGGACACCCCTGGATCCGGGGAGCTGTTTTTT
j_call: TRBJ2-1; clone_size: -; d_call: TRBD2; v_call: TRBV4-3; cdr3_aa: CASSPARGRGPYNEQFF; cdr3_nt: TGCGCCAGCAGCCCCGCGCGCGGGAGAGGGCCCTACAATGAGCAGTTCTTC
j_call: TRBJ2-3; clone_size: -; d_call: -; v_call: TRBV3-1; cdr3_aa: CASSGGSRISSTDTQYF; cdr3_nt: TGTGCCAGCTCGGGCGGGTCCAGGATCTCTAGCACAGATACGCAGTATTTT
j_call: TRBJ2-1; clone_size: few; d_call: TRBD1; v_call: TRBV5-1; cdr3_aa: CASSERQGANEQFF; cdr3_nt: TGCGCCAGCAGTGAACGACAGGGGGCCAATGAGCAGTTCTTC
j_call: TRBJ1-1; clone_size: few; d_call: -; v_call: TRBV20-1; cdr3_aa: CSARTDRMNTEAFF; cdr3_nt: TGCAGTGCGCGGACCGACAGGATGAACACTGAAGCTTTCTTT
j_call: TRBJ1-6; clone_size: many; d_call: -; v_call: TRBV9; cdr3_aa: CASSEGTGQSSYNSPLHF; cdr3_nt: TGTGCCAGCAGCGAGGGGACCGGCCAGAGCTCCTATAATTCACCCCTCCACTTT
j_call: TRBJ1-4; clone_size: -; d_call: -; v_call: TRBV4-1; cdr3_aa: CASSLRVGGRGEKLFF; cdr3_nt: TGCGCCAGCAGCCTCCGTGTTGGGGGCCGGGGCGAAAAACTGTTTTTT
j_call: TRBJ1-2; clone_size: -; d_call: -; v_call: TRBV6-2/TRBV6-3; cdr3_aa: CASSYSRRDYGYTF; cdr3_nt: TGTGCCAGCAGTTACAGTCGCAGGGACTATGGCTACACCTTC
j_call: TRBJ2-2; clone_size: many; d_call: -; v_call: TRBV12-3/TRBV12-4; cdr3_aa: CASSFLYRELFF; cdr3_nt: TGTGCCAGCAGTTTTCTTTACAGGGAGCTGTTTTTT
j_call: TRBJ1-3; clone_size: -; d_call: TRBD1; v_call: TRBV9; cdr3_aa: CASSVGSGQMTGNTIYF; cdr3_nt: TGTGCCAGCAGCGTAGGTTCGGGACAGATGACTGGAAACACCATATATTTT
j_call: TRBJ2-1; clone_size: few; d_call: -; v_call: TRBV7-2; cdr3_aa: CASSPGLTSSDEQFF; cdr3_nt: TGTGCCAGCAGCCCCGGGCTTACTTCCTCGGATGAGCAGTTCTTC
j_call: TRBJ2-7; clone_size: few; d_call: TRBD1; v_call: TRBV12-3/TRBV12-4; cdr3_aa: CASRSGTVPGREQYF; cdr3_nt: TGTGCCAGCAGGTCCGGGACAGTGCCCGGTCGCGAGCAGTACTTC
j_call: TRBJ1-2; clone_size: -; d_call: -; v_call: TRBV6-6; cdr3_aa: CASSPEGNYGYTF; cdr3_nt: TGTGCCAGCAGTCCGGAGGGGAACTATGGCTACACCTTC
j_call: TRBJ2-4; clone_size: -; d_call: -; v_call: TRBV27; cdr3_aa: CASSSGPRNIQYF; cdr3_nt: TGTGCCAGCAGTTCGGGACCGAGAAACATTCAGTACTTC
j_call: TRBJ2-1; clone_size: -; d_call: -; v_call: TRBV7-2; cdr3_aa: CASSWGFGTEQFF; cdr3_nt: TGTGCCAGCAGCTGGGGATTCGGGACTGAGCAGTTCTTC
j_call: TRBJ2-1; clone_size: -; d_call: -; v_call: TRBV27; cdr3_aa: CASRDSLYNEQFF; cdr3_nt: TGTGCCAGCCGGGACTCCCTATACAATGAGCAGTTCTTC
j_call: TRBJ2-1; clone_size: -; d_call: -; v_call: TRBV29-1; cdr3_aa: CSVEGASLYNEQFF; cdr3_nt: TGCAGCGTTGAAGGGGCTAGCTTGTACAATGAGCAGTTCTTC
j_call: TRBJ2-4; clone_size: few; d_call: -; v_call: TRBV6-1; cdr3_aa: CASKDGSKNIQYF; cdr3_nt: TGTGCCAGCAAGGACGGGAGCAAAAACATTCAGTACTTC
j_call: TRBJ2-3; clone_size: -; d_call: -; v_call: TRBV12-3/TRBV12-4; cdr3_aa: CASSLAIPSSLGDTQYF; cdr3_nt: TGTGCCAGCAGTTTAGCGATTCCCAGCTCTTTGGGAGATACGCAGTATTTT
j_call: TRBJ2-7; clone_size: few; d_call: -; v_call: TRBV14; cdr3_aa: CASSQDITPRALNEQYF; cdr3_nt: TGTGCCAGCAGCCAAGATATTACCCCGCGGGCCCTTAACGAGCAGTACTTC
j_call: TRBJ2-1; clone_size: many; d_call: TRBD2; v_call: TRBV27; cdr3_aa: CASSSPGGGWYNEQFF; cdr3_nt: TGTGCCAGCAGTTCCCCGGGGGGGGGGTGGTACAATGAGCAGTTCTTC
j_call: TRBJ2-3; clone_size: -; d_call: TRBD1; v_call: TRBV7-9; cdr3_aa: CASRRDRTFLDTQYF; cdr3_nt: TGTGCCAGCAGACGGGACAGGACCTTTTTAGATACGCAGTATTTT
j_call: TRBJ1-4; clone_size: few; d_call: -; v_call: TRBV7-8; cdr3_aa: CASIKGTTNEKLFF; cdr3_nt: TGTGCCAGCATCAAGGGTACCACTAATGAAAAACTGTTTTTT
j_call: TRBJ2-5; clone_size: few; d_call: TRBD2; v_call: TRBV29-1; cdr3_aa: CSVPSGGRGETQYF; cdr3_nt: TGCAGCGTTCCCTCGGGAGGCCGCGGAGAGACCCAGTACTTC
j_call: TRBJ2-3; clone_size: once; d_call: TRBD1; v_call: TRBV20-1; cdr3_aa: CSARWSGGDTQYF; cdr3_nt: TGCAGTGCTAGATGGTCAGGGGGAGATACGCAGTATTTT
j_call: TRBJ2-1; clone_size: -; d_call: TRBD2; v_call: TRBV20-1; cdr3_aa: CSAYLAGRPYNEQFF; cdr3_nt: TGCAGTGCTTATCTAGCGGGCCGGCCTTACAATGAGCAGTTCTTC
j_call: TRBJ1-5; clone_size: many; d_call: -; v_call: TRBV12-3/TRBV12-4; cdr3_aa: CASRLQSISNQPQHF; cdr3_nt: TGTGCCAGCAGACTACAGAGTATTAGCAATCAGCCCCAGCATTTT
j_call: TRBJ2-2; clone_size: many; d_call: TRBD1; v_call: TRBV6-1; cdr3_aa: CASSSHGQVGGELFF; cdr3_nt: TGTGCCAGCAGTAGCCATGGACAGGTCGGCGGGGAGCTGTTTTTT
j_call: TRBJ2-3; clone_size: -; d_call: -; v_call: TRBV29-1; cdr3_aa: CSVAGGRNVDTQYF; cdr3_nt: TGCAGCGTCGCTGGAGGGCGGAACGTCGATACGCAGTATTTT
j_call: TRBJ2-1; clone_size: -; d_call: -; v_call: TRBV6-1; cdr3_aa: CASSHSFRDTKSSYNEQFF; cdr3_nt: TGTGCCAGCAGTCATTCCTTCCGGGACACGAAGAGCTCCTACAATGAGCAGTTCTTC
j_call: TRBJ2-5; clone_size: -; d_call: -; v_call: TRBV11-2; cdr3_aa: CASSTSTGVQETQYF; cdr3_nt: TGTGCCAGCAGCACATCGACGGGAGTACAAGAGACCCAGTACTTC
j_call: TRBJ1-1; clone_size: few; d_call: TRBD1; v_call: TRBV10-3; cdr3_aa: CAISTGVNTEAFF; cdr3_nt: TGTGCCATCAGTACAGGGGTGAACACTGAAGCTTTCTTT
j_call: TRBJ1-2; clone_size: many; d_call: TRBD1; v_call: TRBV20-1; cdr3_aa: CSARGAFGTGTYGYTF; cdr3_nt: TGCAGTGCTAGAGGGGCCTTCGGGACAGGGACCTATGGCTACACCTTC
j_call: TRBJ1-6; clone_size: few; d_call: -; v_call: TRBV20-1; cdr3_aa: CSASSGEGIVNSPLHF; cdr3_nt: TGCAGCGCTAGCAGCGGGGAGGGAATCGTCAATTCACCCCTCCACTTT
j_call: TRBJ1-1; clone_size: many; d_call: TRBD1; v_call: TRBV12-3/TRBV12-4; cdr3_aa: CASSLDRIEAFF; cdr3_nt: TGTGCCAGCAGTTTGGACAGGATTGAAGCTTTCTTT
j_call: TRBJ2-3; clone_size: -; d_call: -; v_call: TRBV27; cdr3_aa: CASMGGHGYLDTQYF; cdr3_nt: TGTGCCAGCATGGGAGGCCATGGGTATCTTGATACGCAGTATTTT
j_call: TRBJ2-3; clone_size: -; d_call: -; v_call: TRBV6-5; cdr3_aa: CASSYPRSGDITDTQYF; cdr3_nt: TGTGCCAGCAGTTACCCTCGAAGCGGGGACATCACAGATACGCAGTATTTT